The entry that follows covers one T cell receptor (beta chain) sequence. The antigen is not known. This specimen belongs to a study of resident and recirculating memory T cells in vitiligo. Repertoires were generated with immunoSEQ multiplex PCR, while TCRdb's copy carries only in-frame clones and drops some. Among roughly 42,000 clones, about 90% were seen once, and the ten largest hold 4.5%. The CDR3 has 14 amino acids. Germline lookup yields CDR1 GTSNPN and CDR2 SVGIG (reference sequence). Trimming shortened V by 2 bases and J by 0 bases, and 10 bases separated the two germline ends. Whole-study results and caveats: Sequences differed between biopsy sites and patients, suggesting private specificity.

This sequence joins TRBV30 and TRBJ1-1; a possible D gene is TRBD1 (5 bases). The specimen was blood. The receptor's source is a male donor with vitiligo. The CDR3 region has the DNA TGTGCCTGGAGTCTGGGGCAGGTGAACACTGAAGCTTTCTTT. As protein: CAWSLGQVNTEAFF.